The rows below give T cell receptor beta chains drawn from one sample of a study of T cell changes during pregnancy in multiple sclerosis. Assay used: immunoSEQ multiplex PCR; TCRdb lists only in-frame clones, some missing. The sample carries over 35,000 clones, around 93% recorded once. Sequencing used CD4+ T cells from peripheral blood mononuclear cells, obtained in the second trimester of pregnancy. All receptors come from a female donor with multiple sclerosis, enrolled in a pregnancy study. CDR3s include the opening cysteine and the closing phenylalanine or tryptophan.

v_gene	j_gene	CDR3aa
TRBV5-5	TRBJ2-3	CASSHGQGTDTQYF
TRBV18	TRBJ2-7	CASSPRGNRSPYEQYF
TRBV19	TRBJ1-1	CASSIAGQGRTEAFF
TRBV7-3	TRBJ1-1	CASSLFESTEAFF
TRBV30	TRBJ1-1	CAGAPDRGVTEAFF
TRBV2	TRBJ1-1	CASRDRFMNTEAFF
TRBV29-1	TRBJ2-2	CSVSGTSGNRISANTGELFF
TRBV7-9	TRBJ2-2	CASSLRPSGGLNTGELFF
TRBV2	TRBJ2-5	CASRGYKGQGRETQYF
TRBV5-1	TRBJ2-1	CASSWALDRSRNEQFF
TRBV2	TRBJ1-1	CASGYQTVTEAFF